What follows describes a single TCR beta chain. Its antigen is undetermined. Using immunoSEQ multiplex PCR, the repertoire was profiled, and TCRdb retains in-frame clones only, with some absent. The repertoire holds approximately 60,000 clones, with approximately 80% as singletons. The data are from a study of OX40 agonist ivuxolimab in advanced cancers. Trimming took off 5 bases at V and 2 bases at J, with 9 bases between the two ends. Looked up from germline, CDR1 is WNHNN and CDR2 is SYGVQD (reference sequence). This CDR3 has 13 amino acids. Study results and limitations: Expanded clones were, on average, more numerous among CD8+ T cells than CD4+. The work left the antigen specificity of expanded peripheral T cells undetermined.

The chain carries TRBV10-1 and TRBJ1-1; TRBD1 is a possible D gene (6 bases). The TCR originated in an adult with an advanced solid tumor such as melanoma, head and neck, liver or kidney cancer. This specimen consisted of CD4+ or CD8+ T cells sorted from blood, obtained in a trial of the OX40 agonist ivuxolimab. CDR3 amino acids: CASSRGANTEAFF. CDR3 DNA sequence: TGCGCCAGCAGTAGGGGGGCTAACACTGAAGCTTTCTTT.